This is a list of T cell receptor beta chains from one sample in a study of beta chain features in type 1 diabetes. Using immunoSEQ multiplex PCR, the repertoire was profiled, and TCRdb retains in-frame clones only, with some absent. The sample records about 42,000 clones, approximately 48% being singletons. The sequencing input was stem cell memory CD4+ T cells from blood. The receptors stem from a woman in her twenties or thirties in good health. Both conserved end residues are trimmed from each CDR3. Clone size, where shown, is once, few, many, or a class for clones that have expanded.

>TRBV18|.
ASSPAGGLAF
>TRBV7-7|.
ASSSDYYNEQF
>TRBV10-3|.
AISESKGQGNGETQY
>TRBV6-5|once
ASSSHGSNQPQH
>TRBV2|.
ASRLLAGGTTDTQY
>TRBV4-3|.
ASSQLSTGENSPLH
>TRBV30|few
AWRVRIAAGSGYT
>TRBV15|few
ATSTAREQPQH
>TRBV27|few
ASSSRTRGTQETQY
>TRBV4-3|.
ASSNGGRGAQH
>TRBV4-3|.
ASSQEGAGVTDTQY
>TRBV28|once
ASSRNTGELF
>TRBV7-2|.
ASSLPRVNSPLH
>TRBV18|.
ASSPFLASGGQGGHSPLH
>TRBV29-1|.
SVARQGGKEQY
>TRBV7-3|few
ASSRGLAGATEQF
>TRBV7-6|.
ASSLETGMVWNEQF
>TRBV7-8|.
ASTLVVAGDTGELF
>TRBV5-1|.
ASSSGGRGNEQF
>TRBV11-2|few
ASSLVRSGANVLT
>TRBV18|few
ASSPSLDRGINEQF
>TRBV7-2|.
ASESGTGAPRGYGYT
>TRBV5-1|.
ASRPSGRAYEQY
>TRBV7-8|.
ASSLEPSGSRRETQY
>TRBV28|.
ASSDRDRGETQY
>TRBV7-3|few
ASSLTGTGANVLT
>TRBV7-9|.
ASSRQGSGNTIY
>TRBV30|few
ACARGFEEKLF
>TRBV5-4|.
AIRTSGRQSYNEQF
>TRBV30|few
AWSPGTGITEAF
>TRBV6-5|.
ASSYSGSSYEQY
>TRBV11-1|.
ASSPQRWELF
>TRBV5-4|.
ASSLGQVYEQY
>TRBV28|.
ASSLSGPPEQY
>TRBV5-4|few
ASSGRERGSTDTQY
>TRBV19|.
ASSPKDRLVPPYEQY
>TRBV18|few
ASSGASGGLSYEQY
>TRBV4-1|.
ASSQLRGNNQPQH
>TRBV9|once
ASSPKGSTDTQY
>TRBV5-1|.
ASRRTSGHNEQF
>TRBV4-2|few
ASSQDTRVQGNYGYT
>TRBV19|.
ASSVTSGNSYEQY
>TRBV29-1|.
SVEFRGLYTQY
>TRBV5-1|once
ASASGGLGYNEQF
>TRBV2|.
ASASRGGRGDTQY
>TRBV11-2|few
ASSRGLAGAGVKNIQY
>TRBV6-5|.
ASSYSSGNTDTQY
>TRBV2|.
ASSGDRVVRSSYEQY
>TRBV9|.
ASSASRALGETQY
>TRBV6-6|few
ASSYSLDSGELF
>TRBV6-1|.
ASRRIETQY
>TRBV18|once
ASSPSGTIYEQY
>TRBV9|.
ASSPRQEQNIQY
>TRBV7-2|.
ASSKRTGGHSEQF
>TRBV15|.
ATSRDQAGELF
>TRBV7-9|.
ASSSDSTKIRLEGAF
>TRBV4-2|.
ASSQRPSTGTPYQETQY
>TRBV2|.
ASSGRTSRNEQF
>TRBV5-1|.
ASSILDRGQEQY